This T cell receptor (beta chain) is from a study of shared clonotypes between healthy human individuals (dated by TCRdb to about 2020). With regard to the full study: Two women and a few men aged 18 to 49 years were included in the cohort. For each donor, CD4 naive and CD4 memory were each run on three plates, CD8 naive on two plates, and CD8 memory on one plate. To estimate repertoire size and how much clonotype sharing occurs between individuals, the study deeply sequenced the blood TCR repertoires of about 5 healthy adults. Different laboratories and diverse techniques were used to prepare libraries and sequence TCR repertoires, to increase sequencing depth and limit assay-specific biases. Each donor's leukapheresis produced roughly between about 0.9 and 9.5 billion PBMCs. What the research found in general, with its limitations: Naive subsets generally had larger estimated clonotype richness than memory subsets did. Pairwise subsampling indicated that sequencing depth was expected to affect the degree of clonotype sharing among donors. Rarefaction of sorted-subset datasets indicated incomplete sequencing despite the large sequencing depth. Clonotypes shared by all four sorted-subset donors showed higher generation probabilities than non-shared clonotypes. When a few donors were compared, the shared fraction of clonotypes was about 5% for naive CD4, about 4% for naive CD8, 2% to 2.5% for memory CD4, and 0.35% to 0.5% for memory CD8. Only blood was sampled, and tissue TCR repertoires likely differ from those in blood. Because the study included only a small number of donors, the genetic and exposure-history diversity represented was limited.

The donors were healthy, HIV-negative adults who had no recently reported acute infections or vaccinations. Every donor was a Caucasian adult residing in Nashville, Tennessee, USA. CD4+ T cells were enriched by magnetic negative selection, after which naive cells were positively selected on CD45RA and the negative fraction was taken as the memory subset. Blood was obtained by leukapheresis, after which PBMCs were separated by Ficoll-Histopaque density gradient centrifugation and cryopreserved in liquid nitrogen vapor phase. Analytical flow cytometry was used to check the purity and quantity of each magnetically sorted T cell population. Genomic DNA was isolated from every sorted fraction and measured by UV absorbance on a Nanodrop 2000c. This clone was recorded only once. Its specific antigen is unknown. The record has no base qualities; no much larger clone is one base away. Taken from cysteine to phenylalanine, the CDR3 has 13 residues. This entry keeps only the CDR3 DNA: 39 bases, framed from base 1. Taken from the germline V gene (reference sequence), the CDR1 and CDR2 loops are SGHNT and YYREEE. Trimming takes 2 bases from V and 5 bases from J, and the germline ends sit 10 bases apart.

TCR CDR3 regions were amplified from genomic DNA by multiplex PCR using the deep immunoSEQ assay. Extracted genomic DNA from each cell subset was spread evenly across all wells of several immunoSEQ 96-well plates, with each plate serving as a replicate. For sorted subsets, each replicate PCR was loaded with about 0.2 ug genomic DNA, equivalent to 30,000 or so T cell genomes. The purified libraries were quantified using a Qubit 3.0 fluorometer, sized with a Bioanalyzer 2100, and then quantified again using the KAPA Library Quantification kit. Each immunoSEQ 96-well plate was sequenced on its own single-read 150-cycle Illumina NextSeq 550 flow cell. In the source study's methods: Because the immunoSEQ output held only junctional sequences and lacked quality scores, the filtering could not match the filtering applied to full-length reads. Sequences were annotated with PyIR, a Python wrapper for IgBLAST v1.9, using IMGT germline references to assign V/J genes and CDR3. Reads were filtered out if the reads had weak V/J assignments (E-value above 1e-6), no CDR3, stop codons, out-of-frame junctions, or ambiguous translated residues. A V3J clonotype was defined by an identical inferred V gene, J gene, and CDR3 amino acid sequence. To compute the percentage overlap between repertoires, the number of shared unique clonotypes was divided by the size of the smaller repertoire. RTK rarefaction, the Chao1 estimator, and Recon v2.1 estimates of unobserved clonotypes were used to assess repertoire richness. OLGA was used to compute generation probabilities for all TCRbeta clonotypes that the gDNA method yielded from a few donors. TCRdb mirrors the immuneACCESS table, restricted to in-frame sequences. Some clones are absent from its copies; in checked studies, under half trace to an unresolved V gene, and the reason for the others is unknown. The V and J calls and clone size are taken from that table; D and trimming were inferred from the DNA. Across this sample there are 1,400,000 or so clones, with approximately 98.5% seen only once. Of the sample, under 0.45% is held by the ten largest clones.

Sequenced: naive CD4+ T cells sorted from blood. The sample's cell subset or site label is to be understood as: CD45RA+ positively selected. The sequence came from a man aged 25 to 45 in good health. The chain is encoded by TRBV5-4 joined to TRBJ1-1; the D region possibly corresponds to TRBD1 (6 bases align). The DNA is TGTGCCAGCAGCTTCCAGGGGAGGACTGAAGCTTTCTTT. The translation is CASSFQGRTEAFF.